This T cell receptor (beta chain) was obtained from a study of T cells in Graves' hyperthyroidism and ophthalmopathy. Those patients with uncontrolled infection, other autoimmune disease, pregnancy or lactation were excluded. Orbital computed tomography and thyroid ultrasound, together with serum TRAb and thyroxine and clinical symptoms, were used for diagnoses. Regarding the study as a whole: The blood repertoire included most of the expanded thyroid clonotypes above 0.001.

Ten or more counts support this clonotype. Its target is unknown. A read error may account for a junction end that differs from germline. The CDR3 has 11 amino acids. What was amplified from RNA transcripts were TCR beta CDR3 regions. The TCR CDR3 was amplified in a first-round RT-PCR using the HTBI primer set. TCRdb reanalysed the multiplex PCR reads using MiXCR and keeps one entry per CDR3 protein. The profile shows 500,000 to 750,000 distinct CDR3 sequences, more than 45% of them singletons. Sequenced input: peripheral blood or thyroid tissue (not recorded which). The chain couples TRBV12-3 or TRBV12-4 to TRBJ1-1; TRBD1 aligns across 7 bases. The source of this sequence is a woman in her late teens or twenties with Graves' hyperthyroidism. CDR3 nucleotides: TGTGCCAGCAGCTCTAGGACAGGCCAACGATTT. Amino acids: CASSSRTGQRF.